The 29 T cell receptor beta chains given below trace back to one sample, sequenced in a study of human T cells and chemical hapten exposure (TCRdb year 2021). Receptor libraries were prepared by RACE. The sequencing machine was a NextSeq 500. The public reads were run again by TCRdb, first through fastp at Q25 and then through MiXCR, and only productive beta chains were kept. Records with the same CDR3 protein are collapsed into one entry carrying the most frequent genes and DNA. The sample profile shows about 120,000 distinct CDR3 sequences; roughly 15% of them were found once. Of the sample, 0.92% falls within the top ten clones. According to the study, the label for this sample's time point signals: patch test 1, 2 weeks after DPC sensitization. Read against the paper, the sample's treatment or condition label means: therapeutic diphenylcyclopropenone sensitization with weekly scalp DPC. Specimen: whole blood, collected in connection with sensitization to the hapten diphenylcyclopropenone (DPC). These receptors were collected from a man younger than 35 with alopecia areata. Some clones in this sample may be carry-over from other donors' samples.

In its sample, this clonotype was seen many times. The chain carries TRBV7-7 and TRBJ1-1; D gene unclear. With 3 bases removed from V and 1 base from J, the gap between germline ends came to 6 bases. Germline CDR1 is SSHAT and CDR2 is FNYEAQ (reference sequence). The CDR3 loop spans 13 amino acids. This chain's CDR3 is CASSFQQNTEAFF. In DNA, the CDR3 is TGTGCCAGCAGCTTTCAGCAGAACACTGAAGCTTTCTTT.

There are a few counts of this clonotype. This chain connects TRBV7-3 to TRBJ2-1; D unresolved. V lost 1 base and J lost 5, with 6 bases in between. CDR1 is SGHTA and CDR2 is FQGTGA in the germline V gene. The CDR3 is made up of 13 amino acids. The CDR3 DNA follows: TGTGCCAGCAGCTTAAGTCCGCACAATGAGCAGTTCTTC. It specifies CASSLSPHNEQFF.

The CDR3 protein is CASSQGTYEQYV. The CDR3, as DNA: TGTGCCAGCAGTCAGGGGACCTACGAGCAGTACGTC. This chain uses TRBV2 with TRBJ2-7; TRBD1 might be the D (6 bases). Trimming took off 5 bases at V and 2 bases at J, with 7 bases between the two ends. The germline gives CDR1 SNHLY, CDR2 FYNNEI. The CDR3 totals 12 residues.

This clonotype has only a few counts. The chain has TRBV7-8 and TRBJ2-5, with D uncertain. This CDR3 comprises 16 residues. Germline assignment: CDR1 SGHVS and CDR2 FQNEAQ. V was cut by 5 bases and J by 2 bases, with 18 bases left in between. The CDR3 here is CASSLRTQYLQETQYF. CDR3 nucleotides: TGTGCCAGCAGCCTCAGGACCCAATATCTTCAAGAGACCCAGTACTTC. Full variable domain (remainder filled in from reference TRBV7-8 and TRBJ2-5): GAGVSQSPRYKVAKRGQDVALRCDPISGHVSLFWYQQALGQGPEFLTYFQNEAQLDKSGLPSDRFFAERPEGSVSTLKIQRTQQEDSAVYLCASSLRTQYLQETQYFGPGTRLLVL.

This clonotype was counted only a few times. The gene calls are TRBV6-1 and TRBJ1-5, with 8 bases matching TRBD1. V dropped 6 bases and J dropped 3; count of bases not matched to a gene: 10. Germline loops: CDR1 MNHNS, CDR2 SASEGT. The CDR3 covers 16 residues. The CDR3 protein is CASRTLQGVFNQPQHF. Written as DNA, the CDR3 is TGTGCCAGCAGAACTCTACAGGGGGTTTTCAATCAGCCCCAGCATTTT.

This clonotype was counted only a few times. This chain's CDR3 is CASSPGRGGGYTF. The CDR3 DNA follows: TGTGCCAGCAGTCCCGGACGGGGTGGTGGCTACACCTTC. The chain recombines TRBV27 with TRBJ1-2; D is unclear. The CDR3 is 13 amino acids. Trimming took off 5 bases at V and 7 bases at J, with 14 bases between the two ends. CDR1 is MNHEY and CDR2 is SMNVEV in the germline V gene (reference sequence).

The chain joins TRBV7-9 to TRBJ1-1; D unresolved. Trimming left V 4 bases short and J 1 base short, with 7 bases between. The CDR3 totals 13 residues. CDR1 and CDR2 from the germline V gene are SEHNR and FQNEAQ (reference sequence). CDR3 sequence (DNA): TGTGCCAGCAGCTCCGGTCCGAACACTGAAGCTTTCTTT. Its translation is CASSSGPNTEAFF.

This clonotype was picked up a small number of times. The rearrangement links TRBV4-3 to TRBJ1-4; D is unresolved. Germline V lookup: CDR1 LGHNA, CDR2 YSLEER. This CDR3 is built from 16 residues. Trimming shortened V by 1 base and J by 1 base, and 10 bases separated the two germline ends. The CDR3 sequence is CASSQVRKGTNEKLFF. The DNA for the CDR3 is TGCGCCAGCAGCCAAGTACGAAAGGGAACTAATGAAAAACTGTTTTTT.

This clonotype occurred a few times. This chain connects TRBV11-2 to TRBJ1-6, with D perhaps TRBD1 (5 bases). V was trimmed by 5 bases and J by 6 bases, leaving 14 bases between them. The germline V gene has CDR1 SGHAT and CDR2 FQNNGV. The CDR3 has 15 residues. CDR3 nucleotide sequence: TGTGCCAGCAGCCGCCCCACGGGGCCTAATTCACCCCTCCACTTT. Its translation is CASSRPTGPNSPLHF.

The chain has TRBV6-6 and TRBJ1-5; 7 bases are a match to TRBD1. The ends lost 0 bases at V and 1 base at J; junction bases unmatched: 3. Germline V gene data show CDR1 as MNHNY and CDR2 as SVGAGI (reference sequence). The CDR3 loop spans 16 amino acids. This CDR3 reads CASSYSKQGSNQPQHF. The DNA for the CDR3 is TGTGCCAGCAGTTACTCGAAACAGGGGAGCAATCAGCCCCAGCATTTT.

V usage is TRBV4-3 and J usage is TRBJ2-3, with 7 bases matching TRBD1. Germline loops: CDR1 LGHNA, CDR2 YSLEER. V shed 0 bases and J 3 bases; nucleotides not matched to a gene: 6. CDR3 length equals 16 residues. Here the CDR3 DNA reads TGCGCCAGCAGCCAAGACTCGACAGGGATAACAGATACGCAGTATTTT. Protein product: CASSQDSTGITDTQYF.

The chain has TRBV4-1 and TRBJ2-2, with no clear D. V lost 2 bases and J 0 bases, leaving 10 bases between the germline ends. The CDR3 runs 16 residues. Germline CDR1 and CDR2: MGHRA and YSYEKL. The CDR3 DNA follows: TGCGCCAGCAGCCAAATTGGGGAAACGAACACCGGGGAGCTGTTTTTT. Protein product: CASSQIGETNTGELFF.

This clonotype turned up a few times. The chain recombines TRBV7-9 with TRBJ2-7; 7 positions agree with TRBD1. V was pared by 5 bases and J by 7 bases, with 8 bases of the junction left unmatched. The CDR3 is made up of 13 amino acids. Germline CDR1 SEHNR, CDR2 FQNEAQ (reference sequence). This CDR3 is CASSQTGSGEQYV. CDR3 DNA sequence: TGTGCCAGCAGCCAGACAGGGTCGGGGGAGCAGTACGTC.

The chain carries TRBV29-1 and TRBJ1-2, with D perhaps TRBD1 (6 bases). The V gene lost 6 bases and the J gene lost 8 bases, with 13 bases spanning the gap. Germline CDR1 SQVTM, CDR2 ANQGSEA. CDR3 size: 11 residues. CDR3 sequence: CSVLGGSGYTF. CDR3 sequence (DNA): TGCAGCGTCTTGGGGGGCTCGGGCTACACCTTC.

The chain links TRBV6-5 to TRBJ2-1, with D possibly matching TRBD1 (5 bases). Trimming took off 3 bases at V and 2 bases at J, with 20 bases between the two ends. In germline, CDR1 is MNHEY, CDR2 SVGAGI. CDR3 size: 18 residues. The CDR3 here is CASSYKGPRHETYNEQFF. CDR3 in DNA: TGTGCCAGCAGTTATAAGGGGCCTCGGCACGAGACCTACAATGAGCAGTTCTTC.

The chain is built from TRBV7-2 and TRBJ2-1; D gene uncertain. The CDR3 runs to 13 residues. Trimming took 5 bases from V and 4 from J, leaving 9 bases between them. The germline V gene has CDR1 SGHTA and CDR2 FQGNSA. In nucleotides, the CDR3 is TGTGCCAGCAGCGTTCATCCTTACAATGAGCAGTTCTTC. It yields the protein CASSVHPYNEQFF.

V gene TRBV7-2 combines with J gene TRBJ1-6, with D perhaps TRBD1 (6 bases). With 5 bases removed from V and 7 bases from J, the gap between germline ends came to 18 bases. The CDR3 spans 16 residues. Germline V gene data show CDR1 as SGHTA and CDR2 as FQGNSA. CDR3 in DNA: TGTGCCAGCAGCCCAGTTGGGCACAGGGACAATTCACCCCTCCACTTT. Amino acid sequence: CASSPVGHRDNSPLHF.

This sequence joins TRBV29-1 and TRBJ2-3, with TRBD2 identical over 9 bases. V dropped 3 bases and J dropped 0; count of bases not matched to a gene: 10. Germline CDR1 is SQVTM and CDR2 is ANQGSEA. The CDR3 covers 17 residues. CDR3 protein: CSVERATTSGSTDTQYF. The DNA of the CDR3 is TGCAGCGTTGAGAGAGCGACGACTAGCGGAAGCACAGATACGCAGTATTTT.

The chain recombines TRBV29-1 with TRBJ2-5; 8 bases agree with TRBD1. V gave up 2 bases and J gave up 3 bases; unmatched junction bases: 5. Germline CDR1 is SQVTM and CDR2 is ANQGSEA. The CDR3 runs 14 residues. The CDR3 DNA reads TGCAGCGTTGAACTAACGACAGGGGAAGAGACCCAGTACTTC. The encoded protein is CSVELTTGEETQYF.

The chain uses TRBV5-5 and TRBJ2-7; D gene unclear. CDR3 length: 14 residues. The germline V and J ends were trimmed by 0 bases and 3 bases, with 10 bases remaining between them. The germline gives CDR1 SGHKS, CDR2 YYEKEE (reference sequence). CDR3 in DNA: TGTGCCAGCAGCTTGGGAGGCCAGATCTACGAGCAGTACTTC. Translated: CASSLGGQIYEQYF.

This clonotype was counted a few times. The chain recombines TRBV7-2 with TRBJ1-5; unclear D gene. Trimming removed 4 bases at V and 0 bases at J, with 10 bases between. The CDR3 has 15 residues. CDR1 SGHTA and CDR2 FQGNSA come from the germline V gene. The chain's CDR3 is CASSYRSNSNQPQHF. The CDR3 DNA is TGTGCCAGCAGCTATCGCTCTAATAGCAATCAGCCCCAGCATTTT.

This clonotype was picked up a small number of times. The chain recombines TRBV10-3 with TRBJ1-5, with a tentative D call TRBD1 (6 bases). Germline lookup yields CDR1 ENHRY and CDR2 SYGVKD. With 4 bases removed from V and 2 bases from J, the gap between germline ends came to 9 bases. The CDR3 has 14 residues. Written as DNA, the CDR3 is TGTGCCATCAGTGGACAGGCCGGCAATCAGCCCCAGCATTTT. This gives the protein CAISGQAGNQPQHF.

The gene calls are TRBV7-6 and TRBJ2-1; unclear D gene. Germline V gene sequence: CDR1 SGHVS, CDR2 FNYEAQ. The CDR3 is 14 amino acids. Trimming pared 2 bases from V and 2 bases from J, leaving 7 bases between. The DNA for the CDR3 is TGTGCCAGCAGCTTATCCGAGCCCTACAATGAGCAGTTCTTC. Translation gives CASSLSEPYNEQFF.

The V gene is TRBV7-2, the J gene TRBJ2-2, with 8 bases matching TRBD1. CDR1 and CDR2 (germline): SGHTA, FQGNSA. The junction had 7 bases not matched to a gene; V was cut back by 0 bases and J by 4 bases. CDR3 size: 17 residues. CDR3: CASSLAPGTGVTGELFF. The CDR3 DNA reads TGTGCCAGCAGCTTAGCGCCTGGGACAGGAGTCACCGGGGAGCTGTTTTTT.

This clonotype turned up a few times. The chain links TRBV11-2 to TRBJ2-7, with D tentatively TRBD1 (5 bases). Germline V gene data show CDR1 as SGHAT and CDR2 as FQNNGV. Trimming shortened V by 3 bases and J by 3 bases, and 12 bases separated the two germline ends. The CDR3 spans 14 residues. Here the CDR3 reads CASSLDTVLYEQYF. Written as DNA, the CDR3 is TGTGCCAGCAGCTTGGACACCGTACTCTACGAGCAGTACTTC. The complete variable domain, with remaining parts taken from reference TRBV11-2 and TRBJ2-7, reads EAGVAQSPRYKIIEKRQSVAFWCNPISGHATLYWYQQILGQGPKLLIQFQNNGVVDDSQLPKDRFSAERLKGVDSTLKIQPAKLEDSAVYLCASSLDTVLYEQYFGPGTRLTVT.

This clonotype occurred a few times. This chain joins TRBV6-2 or TRBV6-3 and TRBJ1-6; 12 bases are shared with TRBD1. Germline values: CDR1 MNHEY, CDR2 SVGEGT. The CDR3 runs to 16 residues. After removal of 2 bases from V and 8 bases from J, the junction contained 4 bases not matched to a gene. CDR3 residues: CASSYGTGGADSPLHF. CDR3 DNA: TGTGCCAGCAGTTACGGGACAGGGGGCGCAGATTCACCCCTCCACTTT.

The V and J genes are TRBV6-6 and TRBJ2-7; D not resolved. Trimming shortened V by 2 bases and J by 1 base, and 18 bases separated the two germline ends. The germline CDR1 and CDR2 sequences are MNHNY and SVGAGI (reference sequence). The CDR3 is made up of 17 amino acids. DNA of the CDR3: TGTGCCAGCAGTTACGGTTCAGACAAGTCGTCGTCCTACGAGCAGTACGTC. Translation gives CASSYGSDKSSSYEQYV.

This clonotype was recorded a few times. The rearrangement links TRBV20-1 to TRBJ2-3; no definite D call. Germline assignment: CDR1 DFQATT and CDR2 SNEGSKA (reference sequence). Trimming cost V 0 bases and J 2 bases, with 3 bases left between them. The CDR3 covers 12 residues. The CDR3: CSAREATDTQYF. The CDR3 region has the DNA TGCAGTGCTAGAGAGGCCACAGATACGCAGTATTTT.

For the CDR3, the DNA is TGCAGTGCTAGGACCCCGAACACTGAAGCTTTCTTT. Amino acids: CSARTPNTEAFF. This chain connects TRBV20-1 to TRBJ1-1, with D uncertain. V was pared by 3 bases and J by 1 base, with 6 bases between. Germline V lookup: CDR1 DFQATT, CDR2 SNEGSKA (reference sequence). The CDR3 has 12 residues.